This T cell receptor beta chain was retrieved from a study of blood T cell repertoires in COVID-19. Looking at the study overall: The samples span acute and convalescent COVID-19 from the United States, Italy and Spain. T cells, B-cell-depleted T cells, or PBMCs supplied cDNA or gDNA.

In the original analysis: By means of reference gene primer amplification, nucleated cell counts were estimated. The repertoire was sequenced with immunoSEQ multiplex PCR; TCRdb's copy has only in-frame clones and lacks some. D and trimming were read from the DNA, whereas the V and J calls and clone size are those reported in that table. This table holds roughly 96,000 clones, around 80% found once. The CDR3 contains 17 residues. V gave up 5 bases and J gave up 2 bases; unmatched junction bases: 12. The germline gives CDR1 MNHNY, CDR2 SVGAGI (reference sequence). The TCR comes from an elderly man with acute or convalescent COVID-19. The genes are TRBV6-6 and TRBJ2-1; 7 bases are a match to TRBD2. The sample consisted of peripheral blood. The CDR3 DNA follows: TGTGCCAGCAGTCCCTATTTTCAGCGGGGTACCTACAATGAGCAGTTCTTC. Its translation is CASSPYFQRGTYNEQFF.